Below are 11 T cell receptor beta chains sequenced from a single sample in a study of blood T cell repertoires in COVID-19. This table comes from immunoSEQ multiplex PCR, and its TCRdb copy is limited to in-frame clones, with some not included. Of over 250,000 clones in the sample, 75% to 90% are singletons; the top ten hold about 12%. The sample comprised peripheral blood. All receptors derive from a woman between 65 and 79 years old with COVID-19, enrolled during active disease.

This clone appeared once. The V and J genes are TRBV2 and TRBJ1-4; the match to TRBD1 covers 9 bases. V lost 6 bases, J lost 7 bases, and 9 bases stayed unmatched. This CDR3 is 15 amino acids long. Germline-derived CDR1 and CDR2 are SNHLY and FYNNEI. Here the CDR3 DNA reads TGTGCCAGCAGGAAAACCGGGACAGGGACTGAAAAACTGTTTTTT. This translates into CASRKTGTGTEKLFF.

The CDR3 nucleotides read TGTGCCAGCAGCTTAACCCTCCTAAATTCACCCCTCCACTTT. As protein: CASSLTLLNSPLHF. V and J are TRBV7-2 and TRBJ1-6; the D is unclear. Deletions cut 2 bases from V and 7 bases from J, with 9 bases between. This CDR3 comprises 14 residues. Germline V lookup: CDR1 SGHTA, CDR2 FQGNSA.

Only one count was recorded for this clone. V is TRBV5-4 and J is TRBJ1-6; D unclear. Trimming left V 0 bases short and J 7 bases short, with 8 bases between. Germline V gene lookup returns CDR1 SGHNT and CDR2 YYREEE (reference sequence). The CDR3 extends over 14 amino acids. Here the CDR3 reads CASSLERGNSPLHF. The DNA of the CDR3 is TGTGCCAGCAGCTTGGAACGGGGAAATTCACCCCTCCACTTT.

This chain's CDR3 is CASSQGETGGRQPQHF. In DNA form, the CDR3 reads TGCGCCAGCAGCCAAGGGGAGACAGGGGGCAGGCAGCCCCAGCATTTT. The chain combines TRBV4-1 with TRBJ1-5; 10 positions agree with TRBD1. J gave up 7 bases and V 1 base, and 7 bases lay outside the gene matches. CDR1 and CDR2 (germline): MGHRA, YSYEKL. The length of the CDR3 is 16 residues.

The V call is TRBV9, the J call TRBJ2-7; the D gene is possibly TRBD1 (6 bases). Trimming left V 4 bases short and J 0 bases short, with 11 bases between. The CDR3 runs to 14 residues. Per germline, CDR1 SGDLS and CDR2 YYNGEE. CDR3 nucleotides: TGTGCCAGCAGCTTCCGGGACATCTCCTACGAGCAGTACTTC. This encodes CASSFRDISYEQYF.

V and J are TRBV6-6 and TRBJ1-3; D is ambiguous. CDR1 MNHNY and CDR2 SVGAGI come from the germline V gene (reference sequence). V lost 2 bases, J lost 0 bases, and 8 bases lay in between. The CDR3 is 15 residues long. The CDR3: CASSYHGDSGNTIYF. The CDR3 DNA follows: TGTGCCAGCAGTTACCACGGGGACTCTGGAAACACCATATATTTT.

The V and J genes are TRBV6-5 and TRBJ1-5, with D possibly TRBD1 on 6 matching bases. V was clipped by 11 bases and J by 6 bases, with 23 bases between them. The CDR3 sequence is 15 residues long. Germline-derived CDR1 and CDR2 are MNHEY and SVGAGI. In nucleotides, the CDR3 is TGTGCCGCCCACAGGGTTGGGGGCGCGGGTCAGCCCCAGCATTTT. Amino acid sequence: CAAHRVGGAGQPQHF.

This clone has just a few counts. This chain links TRBV2 with TRBJ1-1, with a weak D call TRBD1 (6 bases). The V end was cut by 6 bases, the J end by 1 base, with 9 bases between. The CDR3 is 13 residues long. The germline gives CDR1 SNHLY, CDR2 FYNNEI. CDR3 coding DNA: TGTGCCAGCAGCCAGGGGTGGAACACTGAAGCTTTCTTT. Protein: CASSQGWNTEAFF.

This chain links TRBV6-5 with TRBJ2-7; 7 bases agree with TRBD1. The CDR3 loop spans 14 amino acids. Looked up from germline, CDR1 is MNHEY and CDR2 is SVGAGI. V lost 4 bases, J lost 2 bases, and 5 bases stayed unmatched. CDR3 sequence reads: CASSLQGLAYEQYF. CDR3 DNA: TGTGCCAGCAGTTTACAGGGGCTTGCCTACGAGCAGTACTTC.

The rearrangement joins TRBV9 to TRBJ2-1; 11 bases fit TRBD1. CDR1 SGDLS and CDR2 YYNGEE come from the germline V gene. CDR3 length: 16 residues. The J segment lost 4 bases and the V segment lost 4 bases, leaving 7 bases of the junction unmatched. Here the CDR3 reads CASSLPGTGGYNEQFF. CDR3 DNA sequence: TGTGCCAGCAGCCTCCCCGGGACAGGGGGTTACAATGAGCAGTTCTTC.

This chain links TRBV18 with TRBJ2-7; 16 bases map to TRBD2. V was pared by 6 bases and J by 5 bases, with 7 bases of the junction left unmatched. Germline V lookup: CDR1 KGHSH, CDR2 LQKENI. The CDR3 is made up of 16 amino acids. CDR3 loop: CASSSGLAGGRNEQYF. For the CDR3, the DNA is TGTGCCAGCTCCTCGGGACTAGCGGGGGGGCGAAACGAGCAGTACTTC. The full variable domain, with the rest looked up from reference TRBV18 and TRBJ2-7, is NAGVMQNPRHLVRRRGQEARLRCSPMKGHSHVYWYRQLPEEGLKFMVYLQKENIIDESGMPKERFSAEFPKEGPSILRIQQVVRGDSAAYFCASSSGLAGGRNEQYFGPGTRLTVT.